A single sample is the source of the 24 T cell receptor beta chains below, sequenced in a study of T cell responses to AZD1222 COVID-19 vaccine. TCRdb's table, derived via immunoSEQ multiplex PCR, lists solely in-frame clones and lacks some. The sample holds more than 95,000 clones, roughly 86% seen once. The source material was peripheral blood, sampled 28 days after the second dose of the MenACWY control vaccine. The receptors shown here come from an adult who received the MenACWY meningococcal vaccine as a control.

This clone has just one count. The rearrangement links TRBV5-1 to TRBJ2-5; TRBD1 agrees at 9 bases. The germline gives CDR1 SGHRS, CDR2 YFSETQ. The V gene end was trimmed by 4 bases and the J gene end by 4 bases; junction bases not matched to a gene: 2. The CDR3 loop spans 13 amino acids. CDR3 sequence (DNA): TGCGCCAGCAGCGCGGACAGGGGAGAGACCCAGTACTTC. This sequence encodes CASSADRGETQYF.

The J gene is TRBJ2-3, the V gene TRBV11-1, with D hard to call. V was shortened by 5 bases and J by 6 bases, with 9 bases between the two germline ends. The germline V gene encodes CDR1 SGHAT and CDR2 FQDESV (reference sequence). The CDR3 has 12 residues. The CDR3 region has the DNA TGTGCCAGCAGCACACGACCCGATACGCAGTATTTT. The encoded protein is CASSTRPDTQYF. The full variable domain, with the rest looked up from reference TRBV11-1 and TRBJ2-3, is EAEVAQSPRYKITEKSQAVAFWCDPISGHATLYWYRQILGQGPELLVQFQDESVVDDSQLPKDRFSAERLKGVDSTLKIQPAELGDSAMYLCASSTRPDTQYFGPGTRLTVL.

This clone was counted only a few times. The rearrangement joins TRBV29-1 to TRBJ1-2; TRBD1 matches at 12 bases. V lost 0 bases, J lost 2 bases, and 10 bases stayed unmatched. Germline lookup yields CDR1 SQVTM and CDR2 ANQGSEA. CDR3 length: 18 amino acids. CDR3 region: CSVEEPGQGAFSNYGYTF. CDR3 bases: TGCAGCGTTGAAGAGCCGGGACAGGGGGCTTTTTCCAACTATGGCTACACCTTC.

V gene TRBV2 combines with J gene TRBJ2-1, with 12 bases that match TRBD2. CDR1 SNHLY and CDR2 FYNNEI come from the germline V gene. V lost 5 bases to trimming and J lost 4 bases; unmatched junction nucleotides: 3. This CDR3 region has 15 residues. As DNA, the CDR3 is TGTGCCAGCAGTCGACTAGCGGGGGAATACAATGAGCAGTTCTTC. Translation gives CASSRLAGEYNEQFF.

The chain links TRBV4-2 to TRBJ2-7, with D possibly TRBD1 on 5 matching bases. The CDR3 sequence is 18 residues long. V lost 0 bases and J 2 bases, leaving 20 bases between the germline ends. Germline V CDR1 and CDR2: LGHNA, YNFKEQ. CDR3 DNA sequence: TGTGCCAGCAGCCAAGAGGCCATTGGGGCAGCTAAAACCTACGAGCAGTACTTC. Translated, it gives CASSQEAIGAAKTYEQYF.

The CDR3 DNA follows: TGCAGCGTTGATGCCAGAGGAAACTATGGCTACACCTTC. Protein sequence: CSVDARGNYGYTF. The chain couples TRBV29-1 to TRBJ1-2; D unclear. The germline V and J ends were trimmed by 3 bases and 2 bases, with 10 bases remaining between them. The CDR3 is made up of 13 amino acids. CDR1 is SQVTM, CDR2 ANQGSEA, per germline.

The gene calls are TRBV19 and TRBJ1-4; D might be TRBD1 (6 bases). With 7 bases removed from V and 5 bases from J, the gap between germline ends came to 17 bases. Germline V gene sequence: CDR1 LNHDA, CDR2 SQIVND (reference sequence). The CDR3 sequence is 15 residues long. The CDR3 loop is CASTPGQPWNEKLFF. The CDR3 DNA follows: TGTGCCAGTACCCCCGGACAGCCCTGGAATGAAAAACTGTTTTTT.

J is TRBJ1-6 and V is TRBV6-5, with TRBD1 matching over 7 bases. Germline-derived CDR1 and CDR2 are MNHEY and SVGAGI. CDR3 length equals 15 residues. Losses at the gene ends were 1 base for V and 10 bases for J; bases not matched to a gene: 7. Here the CDR3 reads CASSYYGTVGSPLHF. The CDR3 nucleotides read TGTGCCAGCAGTTACTACGGGACAGTTGGGTCACCCCTCCACTTT.

This clone was recorded a few times. J is TRBJ1-4 and V is TRBV9, with unresolved D. There are 14 residues in the CDR3. Germline-derived CDR1 and CDR2 are SGDLS and YYNGEE. Trimming cost V 0 bases and J 0 bases, with 3 bases left between them. Written as DNA, the CDR3 is TGTGCCAGCAGCGTAGTAGCAACTAATGAAAAACTGTTTTTT. Translated, it gives CASSVVATNEKLFF.

This rearrangement joins TRBV7-3 to TRBJ1-1; 10 nucleotides match TRBD1. This CDR3 is 14 amino acids long. Germline trimming cut 4 bases from V and 7 bases from J; bases unmatched to any gene: 6. CDR1 and CDR2 from the germline V gene are SGHTA and FQGTGA. The CDR3 bases are TGTGCCAGCAGCTCGACAGGGGGCGCGGGTGAAGCTTTCTTT. Translation: CASSSTGGAGEAFF.

The CDR3 is CASARFGTDTQYF. In DNA, the CDR3 is TGTGCCAGCGCGAGGTTCGGGACAGATACGCAGTATTTT. The chain uses TRBV7-3 and TRBJ2-3; D ambiguous. V was pared by 8 bases and J by 3 bases, with 12 bases between. This CDR3 is 13 amino acids long. Germline V gene data show CDR1 as SGHTA and CDR2 as FQGTGA. The full variable domain, in which reference TRBV7-3 and TRBJ2-3 provide the parts outside the CDR3, is GAGVSQTPSNKVTEKGKYVELRCDPISGHTALYWYRQSLGQGPEFLIYFQGTGAADDSGLPNDRFFAVRPEGSVSTLKIQRTERGDSAVYLCASARFGTDTQYFGPGTRLTVL.

The chain carries TRBV4-1 and TRBJ1-6; tentative D call: TRBD1 (6 bases). The CDR3 is 17 residues long. V lost 4 bases to trimming and J lost 7 bases, with 20 bases between them. Germline V gives CDR1 MGHRA, CDR2 YSYEKL. The CDR3 spells CASSLTGGRGGNSPLHF. In DNA, the CDR3 is TGCGCCAGCAGCCTAACTGGGGGCAGGGGCGGGAATTCACCCCTCCACTTT.

V usage is TRBV25-1 and J usage is TRBJ2-7; TRBD1 or TRBD2 may be the D gene (6 bases each). CDR1 and CDR2 from the germline V gene are MGHDK and SYGVNS. The CDR3 sequence is 15 residues long. V gave up 3 bases and J gave up 5 bases, with 17 bases separating them. CDR3 loop: CASSDSWGLAHEQYF. The CDR3 coding sequence is TGTGCCAGCAGTGATTCCTGGGGGCTAGCGCACGAGCAGTACTTC.

This clone was detected only a few times. The CDR3 protein is CASSEGRVEYF. The CDR3 DNA reads TGTGCCAGCAGTGAAGGGAGGGTTGAATACTTC. The J gene is TRBJ2-5, the V gene TRBV25-1; TRBD2 matches at 7 bases. Trimming removed 2 bases from V and 14 bases from J; junction bases left unmatched: 5. Germline values: CDR1 MGHDK, CDR2 SYGVNS. The CDR3 is made up of 11 amino acids.

The chain couples TRBV6-4 to TRBJ2-7; 8 bases line up with TRBD1. The CDR3 extends over 19 amino acids. Germline CDR1 MRHNA, CDR2 SNTAGT. V lost 6 bases to trimming and J lost 2 bases; unmatched junction nucleotides: 21. The CDR3 nucleotides are TGTGCCAGCAGGCCAACAAGTGTGACAGGGGTCAGGAAGACCTACGAGCAGTACTTC. This sequence encodes CASRPTSVTGVRKTYEQYF.

The chain combines TRBV12-3 or TRBV12-4 with TRBJ1-2; D might be TRBD1 (5 bases). Deletions cut 3 bases from V and 4 bases from J, with 9 bases between. The CDR3 has 13 amino acids. The CDR3 DNA reads as TGTGCCAGCAGTTTCTACCAGGGCTATGGCTACACCTTC. Translated: CASSFYQGYGYTF.

The chain recombines TRBV7-2 with TRBJ2-3, with 8 positions matching TRBD1. CDR1 and CDR2 (germline): SGHTA, FQGNSA. The V gene end was trimmed by 5 bases and the J gene end by 2 bases; junction bases not matched to a gene: 3. This CDR3 contains 14 residues. CDR3: CASSRTGNTDTQYF. The CDR3 DNA is TGTGCCAGCAGCCGGACAGGGAACACAGATACGCAGTATTTT.

V usage is TRBV6-5 and J usage is TRBJ1-5, with D possibly being TRBD1 (5 bases). V gave up 5 bases and J gave up 0 bases, with 11 bases separating them. The CDR3 length is 15 residues. Germline V gives CDR1 MNHEY, CDR2 SVGAGI. CDR3 nucleotides: TGTGCCAGCAGTAGAACAGGTACTAGCAATCAGCCCCAGCATTTT. This sequence encodes CASSRTGTSNQPQHF.

The chain carries TRBV7-2 and TRBJ2-3; D call uncertain. Germline CDR1 and CDR2: SGHTA and FQGNSA. V lost 5 bases and J lost 7, with 10 bases in between. CDR3 size: 12 residues. CDR3 protein: CASSLIMNTQYF. CDR3 in DNA: TGTGCCAGCAGCCTGATAATGAATACGCAGTATTTT.

The J gene is TRBJ2-2, the V gene TRBV5-5, with D hard to call. The CDR3 consists of 17 residues. The germline V gene encodes CDR1 SGHKS and CDR2 YYEKEE (reference sequence). With 1 base removed from V and 1 base from J, the gap between germline ends came to 14 bases. In nucleotides, the CDR3 is TGTGCCAGCAGCTTGAGTTTTGGGCAGGAGAACACCGGGGAGCTGTTTTTT. This sequence encodes CASSLSFGQENTGELFF. Full variable domain (rest looked up from reference TRBV5-5 and TRBJ2-2): DAGVTQSPTHLIKTRGQQVTLRCSPISGHKSVSWYQQVLGQGPQFIFQYYEKEERGRGNFPDRFSARQFPNYSSELNVNALLLGDSALYLCASSLSFGQENTGELFFGEGSRLTVL.

This chain joins TRBV6-6 and TRBJ1-2; D perhaps matches TRBD1 (5 bases). Trimming took off 7 bases at V and 8 bases at J, with 14 bases between the two ends. The germline gives CDR1 MNHNY, CDR2 SVGAGI (reference sequence). The CDR3 sequence is 12 residues long. CDR3 sequence: CASNRDVGGYTF. DNA of the CDR3: TGTGCCAGCAATAGGGACGTCGGAGGCTACACCTTC.

The rearrangement joins TRBV20-1 to TRBJ2-3; D unresolved. The V and J ends lost 6 bases and 6 bases respectively, with 10 bases between them. Germline V lookup: CDR1 DFQATT, CDR2 SNEGSKA (reference sequence). CDR3 length equals 11 residues. The CDR3 protein is CSATQVDTQYF. For the CDR3, the DNA is TGCAGTGCAACGCAAGTGGATACGCAGTATTTT.

The chain carries TRBV9 and TRBJ1-1; maybe TRBD1 (5 bases). V gave up 4 bases and J gave up 1 base, with 17 bases separating them. Germline CDR1 reads SGDLS; CDR2 reads YYNGEE. The CDR3 is made up of 16 amino acids. CDR3 sequence (DNA): TGTGCCAGCAGCCAAGGGACCCCGGCTGGGAACACTGAAGCTTTCTTT. It encodes CASSQGTPAGNTEAFF.

The gene calls are TRBV28 and TRBJ2-1; 12 nucleotides match TRBD2. Germline CDR1 and CDR2: MDHEN and SYDVKM. The V segment lost 6 bases and the J segment 6 bases; nucleotides outside the gene matches: 6. This CDR3 is built from 15 residues. As DNA, the CDR3 is TGTGCCAGCAGCAAAACTAGCGGGGGGATCAATGAGCAGTTCTTC. This gives the protein CASSKTSGGINEQFF.